The 11 T cell receptor beta chains presented below share a single source sample, sequenced in a study of blood T cell repertoires in COVID-19. Assay: immunoSEQ multiplex PCR; the TCRdb copy retains only in-frame clones and omits some. The table shows around 700,000 clones, with about nine tenths occurring only once. The sample taken for sequencing was peripheral blood. All receptors come from a young woman with acute or convalescent COVID-19.

The J gene is TRBJ1-1, the V gene TRBV7-8, with no clear D. Germline V CDR1 and CDR2: SGHVS, FQNEAQ. V gave up 4 bases and J gave up 2 bases, with 11 bases separating them. The CDR3 loop spans 14 amino acids. The DNA for the CDR3 is TGTGCCAGCAGCTGGACTCGGGGTAACACTGAAGCTTTCTTT. The encoded protein is CASSWTRGNTEAFF.

The rearrangement joins TRBV7-9 to TRBJ2-2, with TRBD1 matching over 7 bases. This CDR3 spans 17 amino acids. Per germline, CDR1 SEHNR and CDR2 FQNEAQ (reference sequence). V lost 6 bases to trimming and J lost 8 bases; unmatched junction nucleotides: 18. The CDR3 DNA sequence: TGTGCCAGCAGATCACTACAGGGGCGGAATAGTACGGGGGAGCTGTTTTTT. Translated, it gives CASRSLQGRNSTGELFF.

The rearrangement joins TRBV5-4 to TRBJ1-2; D is perhaps TRBD1 (5 bases). Germline V gene sequence: CDR1 SGHNT, CDR2 YYREEE (reference sequence). The CDR3 spans 13 residues. Trimming took off 0 bases at V and 4 bases at J, with 7 bases between the two ends. The CDR3 region is CASSLETAYGYTF. CDR3 nucleotide sequence: TGTGCCAGCAGCTTGGAGACAGCCTATGGCTACACCTTC.

V and J are TRBV2 and TRBJ1-2; TRBD1 matches 9 bases. CDR3 length: 14 amino acids. V was pared by 10 bases and J by 6 bases, with 12 bases of the junction left unmatched. Germline V gene lookup returns CDR1 SNHLY and CDR2 FYNNEI. This CDR3 reads CATEGQGDRHGYTF. CDR3 DNA sequence: TGTGCCACCGAGGGACAGGGCGATCGCCATGGCTACACCTTC.

The chain is built from TRBV4-2 and TRBJ2-2, with TRBD1 identical over 7 bases. This CDR3 has 15 residues. V shed 4 bases and J 5 bases; nucleotides not matched to a gene: 7. Germline values: CDR1 LGHNA, CDR2 YNFKEQ. The CDR3 nucleotides are TGTGCCAGCAGCCCACCCGAACAGGGGACCGGGGAGCTGTTTTTT. Its translation is CASSPPEQGTGELFF.

This clone was counted many times. The V call is TRBV19, the J call TRBJ1-3, with no clear D. Germline CDR1 is LNHDA and CDR2 is SQIVND (reference sequence). Trimming took 3 bases from V and 0 from J, leaving 9 bases between them. The CDR3 contains 15 residues. CDR3 coding DNA: TGTGCCAGTAGTATCAGTATGAACTCTGGAAACACCATATATTTT. This sequence encodes CASSISMNSGNTIYF.

The genes are TRBV13 and TRBJ1-1, with 7 bases that match TRBD1. The ends lost 2 bases at V and 1 base at J; junction bases unmatched: 1. The CDR3 runs 14 residues. From germline, CDR1 is PRHDT and CDR2 FYEKMQ (reference sequence). The CDR3 sequence is CASSLTGANTEAFF. The CDR3 region has the DNA TGTGCCAGCAGCTTAACAGGGGCGAACACTGAAGCTTTCTTT.

The chain couples TRBV2 to TRBJ1-6, with D possibly matching TRBD1 (6 bases). Deletions cut 6 bases from V and 0 bases from J, with 9 bases between. Germline V gene lookup returns CDR1 SNHLY and CDR2 FYNNEI. CDR3 length: 15 residues. The CDR3 here is CASRGASSYNSPLHF. Written as DNA, the CDR3 is TGTGCCAGCAGGGGGGCGAGCTCCTATAATTCACCCCTCCACTTT.

The chain combines TRBV4-1 with TRBJ1-1; the match to TRBD1 covers 7 bases. The CDR3 is 15 amino acids. V was clipped by 1 base and J by 1 base; unmatched bases: 3. Looked up from germline, CDR1 is MGHRA and CDR2 is YSYEKL. CDR3 sequence (DNA): TGCGCCAGCAGCCAAGTACAGGGGACGAACACTGAAGCTTTCTTT. Protein sequence: CASSQVQGTNTEAFF.

About this clone: The sample holds other DNA sequences that translate to the same CDR3. The chain joins TRBV27 to TRBJ1-2, with D possibly being TRBD1 (5 bases). Germline CDR1 is MNHEY and CDR2 is SMNVEV (reference sequence). There are 13 residues in the CDR3. V was shortened by 3 bases and J by 4 bases, with 9 bases between the two germline ends. CDR3 bases: TGTGCCAGCAGTTTGGGGGGAGGCTATGGCTACACCTTC. It specifies CASSLGGGYGYTF.

The chain has TRBV2 and TRBJ2-2; D is perhaps TRBD2 (6 bases). This CDR3 comprises 13 residues. V dropped 6 bases and J dropped 8 bases, with 13 bases sitting between them. Germline CDR1 SNHLY, CDR2 FYNNEI. CDR3 sequence reads: CASSQLARGELFF. As DNA, the CDR3 is TGTGCCAGCAGCCAACTAGCACGGGGGGAGCTGTTTTTT.